The next 32 T cell receptor beta chains were all read from a single sample in a study of blood T cell repertoires in COVID-19. Clones were read by immunoSEQ multiplex PCR, and TCRdb kept only the in-frame ones, dropping some. The table shows under 200,000 clones, with roughly 81% occurring only once. Sequenced material: peripheral blood. The receptors were gathered from a man between 40 and 49 years old who had recovered from COVID-19.

Worth noting for this clone: The junction shows a germline mismatch at one end, possibly a read error. The chain uses TRBV30 and TRBJ1-2; 9 bases are shared with TRBD1. The V gene's germline CDR1 is GTSNPN and CDR2 SVGIG (reference sequence). CDR3 length: 12 amino acids. CDR3 bases: TGTGCCTGGAGTCCCCCGGACAGGGGCGCGCTCTTC. It is translated as CAWSPPDRGALF.

The gene calls are TRBV5-1 and TRBJ2-1; 11 nucleotides line up with TRBD2. The CDR3 extends over 15 amino acids. Germline CDR1 reads SGHRS; CDR2 reads YFSETQ. Trimming at V came to 4 bases and at J to 4 bases, leaving 4 bases not matched to a gene. The CDR3 is CASSLGLAGYNEQFF. Here the CDR3 DNA reads TGCGCCAGCAGCCTAGGACTAGCGGGTTACAATGAGCAGTTCTTC.

V is TRBV6-2 or TRBV6-3 and J is TRBJ1-5; a weak D match, TRBD1 (6 bases). Germline CDR1 and CDR2: MNHEY and SVGEGT. Trimming took 6 bases from V and 7 from J, leaving 19 bases between them. The CDR3 runs 15 residues. The CDR3 DNA reads TGTGCCAGCAGCCCAGTGGGGACACCAGTGCAGCCCCAGCATTTT. This translates into CASSPVGTPVQPQHF.

The chain uses TRBV6-5 and TRBJ1-2, with no clear D. The CDR3 extends over 12 amino acids. Germline V gives CDR1 MNHEY, CDR2 SVGAGI. Trimming removed 6 bases from V and 5 bases from J, with 10 bases in between. Here the CDR3 reads CASSPTGYGYTF. In DNA, the CDR3 is TGTGCCAGCAGCCCGACCGGGTATGGCTACACCTTC.

The V gene is TRBV9, the J gene TRBJ1-2; possible D gene TRBD1, 6 bases. Germline lookup yields CDR1 SGDLS and CDR2 YYNGEE. This CDR3 spans 16 amino acids. Between the trimmed V and J ends, which lost 3 bases and 5 bases, there was a span of 20 bases. The DNA of the CDR3 is TGTGCCAGCAGCGACCCTACAACAGGGATATGGTATGGCTACACCTTC. Translating it yields CASSDPTTGIWYGYTF.

The chain has TRBV7-2 and TRBJ2-1, with TRBD1 identical over 7 bases. CDR1 SGHTA and CDR2 FQGNSA come from the germline V gene. This CDR3 has 14 residues. J gave up 7 bases and V 5 bases, and 8 bases lay outside the gene matches. Here the CDR3 reads CASSETGWGNEQFF. In DNA form, the CDR3 reads TGTGCCAGCAGCGAGACAGGGTGGGGTAATGAGCAGTTCTTC.

The chain couples TRBV11-3 to TRBJ2-3; D uncertain. V dropped 3 bases and J dropped 6 bases, with 7 bases sitting between them. CDR3 length equals 12 residues. Per the germline V gene, CDR1 is SGHNT and CDR2 is YENEEA. CDR3 sequence reads: CASSFIADTQYF. CDR3 coding DNA: TGTGCCAGCAGCTTTATAGCTGATACGCAGTATTTT.

The chain is built from TRBV28 and TRBJ1-5; unclear D gene. The CDR3 runs to 14 residues. CDR1 is MDHEN and CDR2 is SYDVKM in the germline V gene. Trimming shortened V by 3 bases and J by 7 bases, and 13 bases separated the two germline ends. The CDR3 bases are TGTGCCAGCAGTTTTACGGACCGGAGGCAGCCCCAGCATTTT. Its translation is CASSFTDRRQPQHF. The entire variable domain, with the rest obtained from reference TRBV28 and TRBJ1-5, is as follows: DVKVTQSSRYLVKRTGEKVFLECVQDMDHENMFWYRQDPGLGLRLIYFSYDVKMKEKGDIPEGYSVSREKKERFSLILESASTNQTSMYLCASSFTDRRQPQHFGDGTRLSIL.

The chain links TRBV18 to TRBJ1-6, with 8 bases fitting TRBD1. The trim removed 3 bases at V and 7 bases at J, leaving 2 bases unmatched. CDR3 length equals 14 residues. Germline CDR1 is KGHSH and CDR2 is LQKENI. As DNA, the CDR3 is TGTGCCAGCTCACCCCAGGGGGCGAATTCACCCCTCCACTTT. Translation gives CASSPQGANSPLHF.

The gene calls are TRBV18 and TRBJ2-7; tentative D call: TRBD2 (5 bases). Trimming cost V 6 bases and J 5 bases, with 5 bases left between them. CDR1 and CDR2 (germline): KGHSH, LQKENI. This CDR3 contains 10 residues. CDR3 nucleotide sequence: TGTGCCAGCTCCGGGGACGAGCAGTACTTC. Its translation is CASSGDEQYF.

This clone was recorded a few times. This same CDR3 is encoded by further DNA sequences in the sample. The J gene is TRBJ1-1, the V gene TRBV30; unclear D gene. This CDR3 is 12 amino acids long. The V gene's germline CDR1 is GTSNPN and CDR2 SVGIG (reference sequence). The V end was cut by 1 base, the J end by 3 bases, with 6 bases between. This CDR3 reads CAWSGAYTEAFF. In DNA, the CDR3 is TGTGCCTGGAGTGGGGCCTACACTGAAGCTTTCTTT.

The count of this clone is one. The genes are TRBV7-9 and TRBJ1-6; D not certain. CDR3 length: 17 residues. V was clipped by 1 base and J by 2 bases, with 12 bases between them. CDR1 and CDR2 from the germline V gene are SEHNR and FQNEAQ (reference sequence). CDR3 in amino acids: CASSLGGSDAYNSPLHF. The CDR3 nucleotides are TGTGCCAGCAGCTTAGGTGGGAGTGACGCCTATAATTCACCCCTCCACTTT.

As for this clone: Other DNA sequences in the same sample also yield this CDR3. The chain is built from TRBV6-5 and TRBJ1-6; 7 bases align to TRBD1. Germline values: CDR1 MNHEY, CDR2 SVGAGI. This CDR3 comprises 14 residues. Trimming removed 6 bases from V and 6 bases from J; junction bases left unmatched: 5. The CDR3 region is CASSPGQFNSPLHF. The CDR3 coding sequence is TGTGCCAGCAGCCCGGGACAGTTTAATTCACCCCTCCACTTT.

CDR3: CASSFEARGTEAFF. The CDR3 DNA sequence: TGTGCCAGCAGCTTTGAGGCGAGGGGGACTGAAGCTTTCTTT. The V call is TRBV7-3, the J call TRBJ1-1, with D maybe TRBD1 (6 bases). Trimming stripped 3 bases from V and 5 bases from J, with 13 bases between. In germline, CDR1 is SGHTA, CDR2 FQGTGA. The CDR3 is made up of 14 amino acids.

This chain connects TRBV9 to TRBJ2-3, with a weak D call TRBD1 (6 bases). The CDR3 sequence is 15 residues long. Germline V gene sequence: CDR1 SGDLS, CDR2 YYNGEE. Trimming stripped 0 bases from V and 2 bases from J, with 10 bases between. This CDR3 reads CASSVAGAVTDTQYF. In DNA, the CDR3 is TGTGCCAGCAGCGTAGCAGGGGCCGTCACAGATACGCAGTATTTT.

V is TRBV6-5 and J is TRBJ2-1, with TRBD2 identical over 7 bases. The CDR3 contains 14 residues. The germline CDR1 and CDR2 sequences are MNHEY and SVGAGI. J lost 8 bases, V lost 11 bases, and 15 bases had no gene match. CDR3 in amino acids: CAARGPSGFDEQFF. CDR3 nucleotide sequence: TGTGCCGCGCGAGGGCCTAGCGGTTTCGATGAGCAGTTCTTC.

This rearrangement joins TRBV27 to TRBJ2-7, with 11 bases matching TRBD1. The CDR3 spans 16 residues. The V and J ends lost 6 bases and 2 bases, in that order; junction bases with no gene match: 9. Germline CDR1 reads MNHEY; CDR2 reads SMNVEV (reference sequence). The CDR3 DNA is TGTGCCAGCAGCTCACGTACGGGACAGGGGGCCTACGAGCAGTACTTC. Translation gives CASSSRTGQGAYEQYF.

The chain uses TRBV19 and TRBJ1-1; tentatively, D is TRBD1 (6 bases). Germline CDR1 reads LNHDA; CDR2 reads SQIVND (reference sequence). This CDR3 spans 15 amino acids. CDR3 DNA sequence: TGTGGAACTAGGCGCCACAGGGATGATGGCACTGAAGCTTTCTTT. Its protein product is CGTRRHRDDGTEAFF.

The rearrangement uses TRBV5-4 and TRBJ2-7; D is perhaps TRBD2 (7 bases). V dropped 0 bases and J dropped 6 bases, with 13 bases sitting between them. The germline CDR1 and CDR2 sequences are SGHNT and YYREEE (reference sequence). This CDR3 has 14 amino acids. The CDR3 spells CASSLEGGRSEQYF. CDR3 coding DNA: TGTGCCAGCAGCTTGGAGGGGGGGCGCAGCGAGCAGTACTTC.

V and J are TRBV18 and TRBJ2-7; D is perhaps TRBD2 (6 bases). Looked up from germline, CDR1 is KGHSH and CDR2 is LQKENI. CDR3 length: 13 amino acids. V lost 6 bases to trimming and J lost 3 bases, with 12 bases between them. CDR3 coding DNA: TGTGCCAGCTCCGGGACTGAAAACTACGAGCAGTACTTC. The encoded protein is CASSGTENYEQYF.

This chain links TRBV18 with TRBJ1-1; TRBD1 might be the D (6 bases). The V and J ends lost 6 bases and 0 bases respectively, with 14 bases between them. This CDR3 has 15 amino acids. From germline, CDR1 is KGHSH and CDR2 LQKENI. CDR3 loop: CASSRDNRMNTEAFF. CDR3 DNA sequence: TGTGCCAGCTCCCGGGACAACAGAATGAACACTGAAGCTTTCTTT.

The rearrangement links TRBV30 to TRBJ1-4, with D perhaps TRBD1 (6 bases). The CDR3 sequence is 15 residues long. Germline CDR1 and CDR2: GTSNPN and SVGIG (reference sequence). Trimming stripped 1 base from V and 5 bases from J, with 14 bases between. The CDR3 bases are TGTGCCTGGAGTGGGGAGCGAACAGGGAATGAAAAACTGTTTTTT. Translation gives CAWSGERTGNEKLFF.

V gene TRBV6-5 combines with J gene TRBJ1-2; tentatively, D is TRBD1 (6 bases). The CDR3 is made up of 13 amino acids. The V end was cut by 1 base, the J end by 8 bases, with 11 bases between. Germline V gene sequence: CDR1 MNHEY, CDR2 SVGAGI. The CDR3 nucleotides are TGTGCCAGCAGTTACTTAGGGGGAGGGGGCTACACCTTC. It specifies CASSYLGGGGYTF.

CDR3 in amino acids: CATDSGSYSYEQYF. The CDR3 DNA is TGTGCCACCGATAGCGGGAGCTACTCCTACGAGCAGTACTTC. The rearrangement uses TRBV6-6 and TRBJ2-7; 9 nucleotides line up with TRBD2. CDR1 is MNHNY and CDR2 is SVGAGI in the germline V gene (reference sequence). After removal of 10 bases from V and 0 bases from J, the junction contained 7 bases not matched to a gene. This CDR3 comprises 14 residues.

The chain links TRBV5-1 to TRBJ2-5, with TRBD1 identical over 8 bases. V lost 4 bases and J lost 2; bases outside the gene matches: 4. The CDR3 is made up of 14 amino acids. Germline loops: CDR1 SGHRS, CDR2 YFSETQ. DNA for the CDR3: TGCGCCAGCAGCCAGACAGGGGATCAAGAGACCCAGTACTTC. Protein sequence: CASSQTGDQETQYF.

This rearrangement joins TRBV24-1 to TRBJ2-1; D perhaps matches TRBD1 (7 bases). Trimming left V 1 base short and J 2 bases short, with 11 bases between. Germline V lookup: CDR1 KGHDR, CDR2 SFDVKD. CDR3 length: 16 amino acids. This CDR3 reads CATSDFSRGAYNEQFF. CDR3 sequence (DNA): TGTGCCACCAGTGATTTCTCCAGGGGGGCCTACAATGAGCAGTTCTTC.

This rearrangement joins TRBV29-1 to TRBJ1-5, with TRBD1 matching over 10 bases. With 4 bases clipped from V and 6 bases from J, the junction kept 0 bases outside the gene matches. Germline V gives CDR1 SQVTM, CDR2 ANQGSEA. This CDR3 comprises 12 residues. The CDR3 bases are TGCAGCGTTGGACAGGGGGCTCAGCCCCAGCATTTT. Residues: CSVGQGAQPQHF.

V usage is TRBV6-2 or TRBV6-3 and J usage is TRBJ2-1; the D gene is possibly TRBD2 (5 bases). The V and J ends lost 6 bases and 3 bases respectively, with 18 bases between them. Germline-derived CDR1 and CDR2 are MNHEY and SVGEGT. The length of the CDR3 is 16 residues. CDR3 bases: TGTGCCAGCAGCTTTCTATGGCGGGTGGACTACAATGAGCAGTTCTTC. Translating it yields CASSFLWRVDYNEQFF.

The chain recombines TRBV6-2 or TRBV6-3 with TRBJ1-5; a possible D gene is TRBD1 (6 bases). This CDR3 comprises 16 residues. V lost 6 bases and J 7 bases, leaving 22 bases between the germline ends. CDR1 MNHEY and CDR2 SVGEGT come from the germline V gene. DNA of the CDR3: TGTGCCAGCAGCCAAGGGACACTTGAACAAAGGCAGCCCCAGCATTTT. Amino acid sequence: CASSQGTLEQRQPQHF.

The CDR3 sequence is CASSLGLAGFTDTQYF. CDR3 bases: TGTGCCAGCAGCTTAGGACTAGCGGGGTTCACAGATACGCAGTATTTT. The chain uses TRBV7-2 and TRBJ2-3, with 11 nucleotides matching TRBD2. This CDR3 contains 16 residues. The V gene end was trimmed by 1 base and the J gene end by 2 bases; junction bases not matched to a gene: 2. CDR1 and CDR2 (germline): SGHTA, FQGNSA.

The rearrangement joins TRBV5-4 to TRBJ2-2; D ambiguous. Trimming removed 4 bases at V and 0 bases at J, with 7 bases between. This CDR3 is 14 amino acids long. Germline loops: CDR1 SGHNT, CDR2 YYREEE (reference sequence). The CDR3 DNA is TGTGCCAGCAGCCCCCCAACGAACACCGGGGAGCTGTTTTTT. It yields the protein CASSPPTNTGELFF.

The rearrangement uses TRBV6-5 and TRBJ1-1; TRBD1 matches 10 bases. The V and J ends lost 6 bases and 5 bases, in that order; junction bases with no gene match: 6. This CDR3 has 14 residues. Germline loops: CDR1 MNHEY, CDR2 SVGAGI. CDR3 region: CASRTPGQGTEAFF. In DNA form, the CDR3 reads TGTGCCAGCAGAACTCCGGGACAGGGGACTGAAGCTTTCTTT.